The entry that follows covers one T cell receptor (beta chain) sequence. Antigen specificity is unknown. Produced via immunoSEQ multiplex PCR; TCRdb's table is partial and in-frame only. This sample has about 140,000 clones, with roughly 92% found just once. The data originate from a study of T cell responses to AZD1222 COVID-19 vaccine. The wider study: Pooling was applied to second doses at about 4 or about 12 weeks.

Study-level results: Spike-wide vaccine-associated CD4 TCRs dominated at 160-218 and 743-854. Most donors were white British, females outnumbered males, and clonal diversity was possibly underestimated.

The sample in question was peripheral blood, obtained on day 0 of AZD1222 vaccination. The clonotype originates from an adult in good health.

In nucleotides, the CDR3 is TGTGCCAGCAGCCAAGATGGGGCGGGACAGGGGGTTCCCCTCCACTTT. It specifies CASSQDGAGQGVPLHF. The chain is built from TRBV4-2 and TRBJ1-6, with 11 positions matching TRBD1. This CDR3 has 16 residues. With 0 bases clipped from V and 13 bases from J, the junction kept 8 bases outside the gene matches. Germline-derived CDR1 and CDR2 are LGHNA and YNFKEQ.